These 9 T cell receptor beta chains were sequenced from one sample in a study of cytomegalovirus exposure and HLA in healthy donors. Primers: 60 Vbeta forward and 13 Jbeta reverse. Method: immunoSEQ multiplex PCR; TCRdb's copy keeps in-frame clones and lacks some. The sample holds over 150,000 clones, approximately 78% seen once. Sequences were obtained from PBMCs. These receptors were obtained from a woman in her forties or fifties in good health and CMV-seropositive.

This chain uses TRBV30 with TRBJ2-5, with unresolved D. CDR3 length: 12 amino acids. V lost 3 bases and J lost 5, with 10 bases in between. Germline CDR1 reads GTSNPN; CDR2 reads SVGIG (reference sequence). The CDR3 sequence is CAWRQDGETQYF. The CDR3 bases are TGTGCCTGGAGGCAGGATGGGGAGACCCAGTACTTC. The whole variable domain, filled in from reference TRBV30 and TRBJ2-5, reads SQTIHQWPATLVQPVGSPLSLECTVEGTSNPNLYWYRQAAGRGLQLLFYSVGIGQISSEVPQNLSASRPQDRQFILSSKKLLLSDSGFYLCAWRQDGETQYFGPGTRLLVL.

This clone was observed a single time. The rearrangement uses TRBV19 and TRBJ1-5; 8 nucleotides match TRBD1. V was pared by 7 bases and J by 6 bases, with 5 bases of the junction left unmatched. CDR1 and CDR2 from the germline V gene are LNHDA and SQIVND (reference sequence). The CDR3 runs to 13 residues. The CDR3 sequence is CASKDRASQPQHF. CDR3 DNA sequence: TGTGCCAGTAAGGACAGGGCTAGTCAGCCCCAGCATTTT.

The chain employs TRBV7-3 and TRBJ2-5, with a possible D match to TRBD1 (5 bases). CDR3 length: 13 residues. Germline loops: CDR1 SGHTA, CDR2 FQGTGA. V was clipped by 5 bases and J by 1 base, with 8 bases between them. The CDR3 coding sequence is TGTGCCAGCAGCCGACAGAGCCAAGAGACCCAGTACTTC. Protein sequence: CASSRQSQETQYF.

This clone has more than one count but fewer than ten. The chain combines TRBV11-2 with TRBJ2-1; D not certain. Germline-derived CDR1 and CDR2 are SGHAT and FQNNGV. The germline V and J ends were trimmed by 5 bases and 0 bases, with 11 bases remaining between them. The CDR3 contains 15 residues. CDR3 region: CASSLDTSSYNEQFF. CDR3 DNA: TGTGCCAGCAGCCTCGACACCAGCTCCTACAATGAGCAGTTCTTC. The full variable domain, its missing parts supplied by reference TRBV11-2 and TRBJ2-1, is EAGVAQSPRYKIIEKRQSVAFWCNPISGHATLYWYQQILGQGPKLLIQFQNNGVVDDSQLPKDRFSAERLKGVDSTLKIQPAKLEDSAVYLCASSLDTSSYNEQFFGPGTRLTVL.

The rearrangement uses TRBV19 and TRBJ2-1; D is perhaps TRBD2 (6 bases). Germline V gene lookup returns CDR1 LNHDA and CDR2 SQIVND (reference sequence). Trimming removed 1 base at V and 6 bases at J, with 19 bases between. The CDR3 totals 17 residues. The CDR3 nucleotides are TGTGCCAGTAGTATAGGCCCCGGGACTTTTCTTCCCAATGAGCAGTTCTTC. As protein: CASSIGPGTFLPNEQFF.

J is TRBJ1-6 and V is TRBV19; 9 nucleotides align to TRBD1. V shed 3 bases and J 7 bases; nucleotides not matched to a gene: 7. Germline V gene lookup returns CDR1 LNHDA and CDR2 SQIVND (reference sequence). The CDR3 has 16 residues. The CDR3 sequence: CASSITGGRVNSPLHF. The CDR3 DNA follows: TGTGCCAGTAGTATCACAGGGGGCAGAGTGAATTCACCCCTCCACTTT.

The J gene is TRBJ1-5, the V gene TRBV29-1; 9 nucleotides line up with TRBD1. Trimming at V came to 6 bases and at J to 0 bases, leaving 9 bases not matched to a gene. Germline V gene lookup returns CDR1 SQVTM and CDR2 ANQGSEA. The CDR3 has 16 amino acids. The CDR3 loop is CSVAWGQGISNQPQHF. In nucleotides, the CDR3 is TGCAGCGTCGCCTGGGGACAGGGTATTAGCAATCAGCCCCAGCATTTT. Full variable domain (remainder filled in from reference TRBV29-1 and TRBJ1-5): SAVISQKPSRDICQRGTSLTIQCQVDSQVTMMFWYRQQPGQSLTLIATANQGSEATYESGFVIDKFPISRPNLTFSTLTVSNMSPEDSSIYLCSVAWGQGISNQPQHFGDGTRLSIL.

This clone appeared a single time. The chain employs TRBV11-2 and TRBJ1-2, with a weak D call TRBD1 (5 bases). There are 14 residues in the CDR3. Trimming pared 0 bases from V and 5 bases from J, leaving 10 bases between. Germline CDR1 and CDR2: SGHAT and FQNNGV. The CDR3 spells CASSLEGQSYGYTF. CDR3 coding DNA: TGTGCCAGCAGCTTAGAGGGGCAGTCGTATGGCTACACCTTC.

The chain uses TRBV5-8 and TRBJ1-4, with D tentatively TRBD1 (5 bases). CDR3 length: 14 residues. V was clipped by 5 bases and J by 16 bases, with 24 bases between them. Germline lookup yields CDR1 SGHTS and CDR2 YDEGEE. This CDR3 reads CASSRDSGTDSQFF. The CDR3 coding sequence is TGTGCCAGCAGTCGGGACTCCGGGACCGACTCCCAGTTTTTT.